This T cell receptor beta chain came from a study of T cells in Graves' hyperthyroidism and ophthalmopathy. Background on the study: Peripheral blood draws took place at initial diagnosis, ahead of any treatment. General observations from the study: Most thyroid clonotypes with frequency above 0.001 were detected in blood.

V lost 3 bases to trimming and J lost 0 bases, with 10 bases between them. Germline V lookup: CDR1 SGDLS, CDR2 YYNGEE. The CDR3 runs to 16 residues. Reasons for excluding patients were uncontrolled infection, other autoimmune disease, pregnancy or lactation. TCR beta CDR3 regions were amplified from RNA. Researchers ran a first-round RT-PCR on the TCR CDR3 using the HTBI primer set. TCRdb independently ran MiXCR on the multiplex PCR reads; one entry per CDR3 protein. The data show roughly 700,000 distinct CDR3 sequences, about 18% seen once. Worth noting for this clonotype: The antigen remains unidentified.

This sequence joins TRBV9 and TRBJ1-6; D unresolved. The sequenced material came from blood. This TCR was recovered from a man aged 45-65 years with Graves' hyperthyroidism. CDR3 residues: CASSDGLISYNSPLHF. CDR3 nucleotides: TGTGCCAGCAGCGACGGACTGATCTCCTATAATTCACCCCTCCACTTT.